This T cell receptor (beta chain) emerged from a study of blood T cell repertoires in COVID-19. TCRdb's copy holds only in-frame clones and misses some; the assay was immunoSEQ multiplex PCR. There are 80,000 to 95,000 clones in the sample; roughly 85% occur only once, and over 35% lies in the top ten. The CDR3 is 15 amino acids. Germline values: CDR1 SGHRS, CDR2 YFSETQ. Between the trimmed V and J ends, which lost 0 bases and 4 bases, there was a span of 11 bases. The chain combines TRBV5-1 with TRBJ2-1, with D unclear. This sequence was found in a man older than 75 with acute or convalescent COVID-19. Sequenced: peripheral blood. The CDR3 loop reads CASSLGLTQYNEQFF. CDR3 coding DNA: TGCGCCAGCAGCTTGGGCCTGACACAATACAATGAGCAGTTCTTC.